This T cell receptor beta chain was profiled in a study of cytomegalovirus exposure and HLA in healthy donors. Profiling relied on immunoSEQ multiplex PCR, and the TCRdb table lists in-frame clones only, not all of them. The sample contains a few hundred thousand clones, approximately 88% of which appear only once. Germline V gives CDR1 SGDLS, CDR2 YYNGEE. The CDR3 is 16 residues long. After removal of 4 bases from V and 6 bases from J, the junction contained 14 bases not matched to a gene. The gene calls are TRBV9 and TRBJ1-2, with TRBD1 matching 8 bases. The specimen was PBMCs. The clonotype was recovered from a woman younger than 45 in good health and CMV-seropositive. This CDR3 is CASSPRFVQGANGYTF. Written as DNA, the CDR3 is TGTGCCAGCAGCCCCCGGTTTGTCCAGGGGGCGAATGGCTACACCTTC.